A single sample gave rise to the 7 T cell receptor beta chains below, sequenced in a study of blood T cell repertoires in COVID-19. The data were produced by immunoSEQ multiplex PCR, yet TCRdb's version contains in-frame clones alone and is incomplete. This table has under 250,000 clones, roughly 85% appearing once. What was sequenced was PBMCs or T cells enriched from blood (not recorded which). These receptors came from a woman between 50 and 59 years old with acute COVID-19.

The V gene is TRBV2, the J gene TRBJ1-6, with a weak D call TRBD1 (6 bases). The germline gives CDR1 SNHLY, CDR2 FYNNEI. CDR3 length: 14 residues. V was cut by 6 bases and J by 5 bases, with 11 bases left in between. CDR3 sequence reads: CASSRDTDNSPLHF. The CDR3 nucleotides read TGTGCCAGCAGCCGGGACACCGATAATTCACCCCTCCACTTT. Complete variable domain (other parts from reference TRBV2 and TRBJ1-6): EPEVTQTPSHQVTQMGQEVILRCVPISNHLYFYWYRQILGQKVEFLVSFYNNEISEKSEIFDDQFSVERPDGSNFTLKIRSTKLEDSAMYFCASSRDTDNSPLHFGNGTRLTVT.

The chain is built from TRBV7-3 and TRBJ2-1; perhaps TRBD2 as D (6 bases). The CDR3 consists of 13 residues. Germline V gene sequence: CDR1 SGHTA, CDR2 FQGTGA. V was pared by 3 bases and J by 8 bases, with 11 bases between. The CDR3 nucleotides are TGTGCCAGCAGCTTCGGGACTTTCGATGAGCAGTTCTTC. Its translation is CASSFGTFDEQFF.

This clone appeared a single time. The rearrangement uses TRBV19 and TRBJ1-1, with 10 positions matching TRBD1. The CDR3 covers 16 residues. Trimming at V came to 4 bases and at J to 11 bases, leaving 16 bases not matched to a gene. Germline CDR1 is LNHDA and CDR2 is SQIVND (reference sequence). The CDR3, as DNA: TGTGCCAGTAGTACTCCCCGGACAGGGGGGTTATCTGGGGCTTTCTTT. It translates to CASSTPRTGGLSGAFF.

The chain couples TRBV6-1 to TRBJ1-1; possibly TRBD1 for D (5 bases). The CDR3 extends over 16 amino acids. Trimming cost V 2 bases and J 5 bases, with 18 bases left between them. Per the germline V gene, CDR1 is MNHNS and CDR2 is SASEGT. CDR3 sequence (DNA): TGTGCCAGCAGTGAATGGGCTGCAGGGTGGGGAACTGAAGCTTTCTTT. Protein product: CASSEWAAGWGTEAFF.

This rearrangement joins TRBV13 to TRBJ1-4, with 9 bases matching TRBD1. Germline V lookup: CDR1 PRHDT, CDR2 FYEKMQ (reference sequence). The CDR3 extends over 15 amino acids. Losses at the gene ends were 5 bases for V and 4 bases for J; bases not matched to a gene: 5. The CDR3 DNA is TGTGCCAGCAGCCCGACAGGGGGGGGTAATGAAAAACTGTTTTTT. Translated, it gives CASSPTGGGNEKLFF. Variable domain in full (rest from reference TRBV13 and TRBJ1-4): AAGVIQSPRHLIKEKRETATLKCYPIPRHDTVYWYQQGPGQDPQFLISFYEKMQSDKGSIPDRFSAQQFSDYHSELNMSSLELGDSALYFCASSPTGGGNEKLFFGSGTQLSVL.

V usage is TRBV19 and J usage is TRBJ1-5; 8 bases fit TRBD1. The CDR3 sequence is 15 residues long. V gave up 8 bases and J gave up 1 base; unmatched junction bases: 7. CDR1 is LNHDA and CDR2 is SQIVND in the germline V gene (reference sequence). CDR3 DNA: TGTGCCAGTCACGACAGGGGTTACAGCAATCAGCCCCAGCATTTT. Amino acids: CASHDRGYSNQPQHF.

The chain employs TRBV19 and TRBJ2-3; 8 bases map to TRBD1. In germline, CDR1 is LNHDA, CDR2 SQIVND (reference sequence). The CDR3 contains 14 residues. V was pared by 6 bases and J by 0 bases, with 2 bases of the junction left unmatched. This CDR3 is CASSRTGSTDTQYF. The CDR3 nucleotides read TGTGCCAGTAGCAGGACAGGGAGCACAGATACGCAGTATTTT.